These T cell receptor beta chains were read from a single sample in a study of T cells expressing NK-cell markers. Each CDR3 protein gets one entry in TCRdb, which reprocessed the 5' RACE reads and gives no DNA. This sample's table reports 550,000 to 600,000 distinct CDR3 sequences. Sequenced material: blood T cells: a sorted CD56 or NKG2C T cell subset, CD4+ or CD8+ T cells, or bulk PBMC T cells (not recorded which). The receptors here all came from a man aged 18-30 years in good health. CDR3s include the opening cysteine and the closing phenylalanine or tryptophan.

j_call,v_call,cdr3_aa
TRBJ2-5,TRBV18,CASSPFGGHGYF
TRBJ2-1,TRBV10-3,CAISEGAKYEAGDEQFF
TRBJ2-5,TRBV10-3,CAISAGRDRETQYF
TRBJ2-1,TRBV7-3,CASSLSIVASGSSYNEQFF
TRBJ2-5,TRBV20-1,CSASGVGLAEETQYF
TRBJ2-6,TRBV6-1,CASSPQDRAGANVLTF
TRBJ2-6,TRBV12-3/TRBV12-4,CASRLAGALSSGANVLTF
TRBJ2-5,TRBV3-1,CASSQELSQETQYF
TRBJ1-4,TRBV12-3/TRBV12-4,CASSGDRGGVEKLFF
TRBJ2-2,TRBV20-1,CSARMAGTPNTGELFF
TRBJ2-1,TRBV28,CASIPHSGNNEQFF
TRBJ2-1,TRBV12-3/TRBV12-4,CASSLRRGDYNEQFF
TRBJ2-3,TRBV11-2,CASSLGAGLAVTDTQYF
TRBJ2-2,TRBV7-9,CASSSRLAVTPGELFF
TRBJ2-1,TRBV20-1,CSKMRGSSYNEQFF
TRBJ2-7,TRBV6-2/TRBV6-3,CASSYSGQGLSYEQYF
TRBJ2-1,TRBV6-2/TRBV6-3,CASSYRSANNEQFF